The sequence of this T cell receptor (beta chain) was determined in a study of spatial heterogeneity in lung cancer. The V gene's germline CDR1 is SEHNR and CDR2 FQNEAQ (reference sequence). Trimming took 3 bases from V and 0 from J, leaving 20 bases between them. The length of the CDR3 is 19 residues. This sample's time point: sample taken at primary tumor resection. MiXCR, applied by TCRdb to the 5' RACE reads, yields one record per CDR3 protein. The table shows more than 400 distinct CDR3 sequences, with over 8% occurring only once. The sample consisted of normal lung tissue next to the tumor, taken at surgery. The chain is built from TRBV7-9 and TRBJ2-2, with D possibly being TRBD1 or TRBD2 (5 bases each). The sequence was obtained from a female donor with early-stage non-small cell lung cancer. For the CDR3, the DNA is TGTGCCAGCAGCTTGTATTTCATCCCGGGACGGGCGAACACCGGGGAGCTGTTTTTT. Translated, it gives CASSLYFIPGRANTGELFF.